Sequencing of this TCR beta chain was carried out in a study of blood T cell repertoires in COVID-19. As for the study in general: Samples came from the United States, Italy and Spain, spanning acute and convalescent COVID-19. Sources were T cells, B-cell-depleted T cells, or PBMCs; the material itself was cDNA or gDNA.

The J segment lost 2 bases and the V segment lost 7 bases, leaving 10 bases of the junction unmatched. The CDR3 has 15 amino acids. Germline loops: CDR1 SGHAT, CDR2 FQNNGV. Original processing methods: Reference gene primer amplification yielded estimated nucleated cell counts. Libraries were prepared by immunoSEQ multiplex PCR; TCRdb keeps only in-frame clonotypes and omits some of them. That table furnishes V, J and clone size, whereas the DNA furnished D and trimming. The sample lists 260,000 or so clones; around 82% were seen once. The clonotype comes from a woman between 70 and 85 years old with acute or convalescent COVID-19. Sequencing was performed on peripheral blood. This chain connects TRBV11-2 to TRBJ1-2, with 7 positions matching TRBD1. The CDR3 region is CASTGPETGNYGYTF. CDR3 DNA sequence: TGTGCCAGCACAGGGCCGGAGACAGGGAACTATGGCTACACCTTC.